This T cell receptor beta chain is from a study of T cell repertoires in cytomegalovirus infection. Study-wide background: Public signatures in TCR beta pointed to CMV infection and matching HLA type.

Whole-study results and caveats: Based on cumulative public TCR beta family frequency, carriers of CMV plus the relevant HLA were identified. Dominating the ex vivo response were TCR beta clonotypes that were CMV-specific and HLA-C-restricted.

TCRdb reanalysed the reads using MiXCR and keeps one entry per CDR3 protein. Counted here are approximately 290,000 distinct CDR3 sequences, 20% to 30% occurring once; the ten biggest clones make up 14%. CDR3 length equals 15 residues. The V end was cut by 0 bases, the J end by 2 bases, with 8 bases between. Germline CDR1 and CDR2: MNHNS and SASEGT. Of note for this clonotype: Antigen: not known.

The sequence was collected from a human donor in good health (CMV status not recorded). Some clones in this sample may be carry-over from other donors' samples. Sample: PBMCs. V usage is TRBV6-1 and J usage is TRBJ2-1; no clear D. CDR3: CASSEASGAYNEQFF. The CDR3 nucleotides read TGTGCCAGCAGTGAAGCGTCAGGAGCCTACAATGAGCAGTTCTTC.